This T cell receptor (beta chain) comes out of a study of cytomegalovirus exposure and HLA in healthy donors. Method: immunoSEQ multiplex PCR; TCRdb's copy keeps in-frame clones and lacks some. Of some 150,000 clones in the sample, around 93% were seen once. The V gene's germline CDR1 is SNHLY and CDR2 FYNNEI. The V end lost 7 bases, the J end lost 3 bases, and 9 bases lay between the germline ends. The CDR3 totals 12 residues. Sequencing was performed on PBMCs. This chain connects TRBV2 to TRBJ2-5, with D possibly TRBD2 on 6 matching bases. The receptor's source is a man aged 18 to 29 in good health and CMV-seropositive. CDR3 amino acids: CASTSGEETQYF. For the CDR3, the DNA is TGTGCCAGCACGTCGGGAGAAGAGACCCAGTACTTC.